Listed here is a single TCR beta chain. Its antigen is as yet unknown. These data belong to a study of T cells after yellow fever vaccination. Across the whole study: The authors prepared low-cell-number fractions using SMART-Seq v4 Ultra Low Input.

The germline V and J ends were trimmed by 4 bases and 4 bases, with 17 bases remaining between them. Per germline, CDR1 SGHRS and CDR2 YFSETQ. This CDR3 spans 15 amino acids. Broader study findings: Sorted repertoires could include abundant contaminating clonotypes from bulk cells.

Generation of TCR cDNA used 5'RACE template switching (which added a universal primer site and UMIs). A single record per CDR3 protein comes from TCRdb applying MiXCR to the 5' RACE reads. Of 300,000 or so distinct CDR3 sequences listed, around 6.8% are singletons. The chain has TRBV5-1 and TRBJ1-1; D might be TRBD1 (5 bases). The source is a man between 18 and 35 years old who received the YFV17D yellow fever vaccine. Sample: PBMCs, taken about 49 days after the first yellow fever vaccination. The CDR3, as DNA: TGCGCCAGCAGCACCGAAGGGGCTCTGGGCACTGAAGCTTTCTTT. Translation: CASSTEGALGTEAFF. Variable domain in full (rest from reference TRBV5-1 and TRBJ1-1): KAGVTQTPRYLIKTRGQQVTLSCSPISGHRSVSWYQQTPGQGLQFLFEYFSETQRNKGNFPGRFSGRQFSNSRSEMNVSTLELGDSALYLCASSTEGALGTEAFFGQGTRLTVV.